These 6 T cell receptor beta chains were sequenced from one sample in a study of blood T cell repertoires in COVID-19. Assay used: immunoSEQ multiplex PCR; TCRdb lists only in-frame clones, some missing. The repertoire includes 400,000 to 450,000 clones, around 88% of them detected once, and 10% to 15% sits in the top ten. The sequencing input was peripheral blood. These receptors originate from a woman between 45 and 60 years old with COVID-19, enrolled during active disease.

V is TRBV3-1 (or the pseudogene TRBV3-2) and J is TRBJ2-3; D is ambiguous. V lost 1 base, J lost 7 bases, and 6 bases lay in between. The germline gives CDR1 LGHDT, CDR2 YNNKEL (reference sequence). This CDR3 contains 12 residues. Written as DNA, the CDR3 is TGTGCCAGCAGCCAAGGTCTAAATACGCAGTATTTT. Translation: CASSQGLNTQYF.

The J gene is TRBJ1-1, the V gene TRBV5-5; tentatively, D is TRBD1 (5 bases). This CDR3 comprises 16 residues. Germline V gene lookup returns CDR1 SGHKS and CDR2 YYEKEE (reference sequence). V lost 0 bases, J lost 4 bases, and 16 bases lay in between. The CDR3 here is CASSLAQGEWGTEAFF. The CDR3 coding sequence is TGTGCCAGCAGCTTGGCCCAGGGCGAGTGGGGCACTGAAGCTTTCTTT.

The chain recombines TRBV18 with TRBJ2-4, with 9 bases that match TRBD2. Germline assignment: CDR1 KGHSH and CDR2 LQKENI. The J segment lost 3 bases and the V segment lost 5 bases, leaving 5 bases of the junction unmatched. This CDR3 spans 15 amino acids. CDR3 nucleotides: TGTGCCAGCTCATTTAGCGGGGGACTCAAAAACATTCAGTACTTC. Amino acid sequence: CASSFSGGLKNIQYF.

The V and J genes are TRBV5-8 and TRBJ2-1, with D tentatively TRBD1 (7 bases). CDR1 and CDR2 from the germline V gene are SGHTS and YDEGEE. V shed 4 bases and J shed 10 bases, with 18 bases lying between them. The CDR3 has 14 amino acids. The CDR3 nucleotides read TGTGCCAGCAGCACTAGGGACAGCGGAGGGGAGCAGTTCTTC. Its translation: CASSTRDSGGEQFF.

The V gene is TRBV5-4, the J gene TRBJ1-2; D call uncertain. The CDR3 runs 15 residues. In germline, CDR1 is SGHNT, CDR2 YYREEE (reference sequence). V gave up 0 bases and J gave up 0 bases, with 9 bases separating them. CDR3 residues: CASSLGGSSNYGYTF. The CDR3 region has the DNA TGTGCCAGCAGCTTGGGCGGCAGTTCTAACTATGGCTACACCTTC.

The gene calls are TRBV6-5 and TRBJ1-4; D is ambiguous. Germline loops: CDR1 MNHEY, CDR2 SVGAGI. The CDR3 runs to 13 residues. V was pared by 10 bases and J by 3 bases, with 12 bases between. The CDR3 nucleotides are TGTGCCACTGGCCGGGGAGCTAATGAAAAACTGTTTTTT. Translating it yields CATGRGANEKLFF.